This TCR beta chain was retrieved from a study of CXCR3-negative and CXCR3-positive naive CD8 T cells. Study details: Every library held about 1.5 +/- 0.3 million TRB reads, and the total came to around 140 million.

This CDR3 has 15 amino acids. The germline V gene has CDR1 SQVTM and CDR2 ANQGSEA. Through 5' RACE with UMI labels, the TRB cDNA libraries were prepared. TCRdb reprocessed the 5' RACE reads and reports one entry per CDR3 protein, with no DNA. The sample includes 6,000 to 7,000 distinct CDR3 sequences. CD45RO-CCR7+CD27+CD95- characterized naive CD8+ T cells. Notes on the study in general: TRB CDR3 hydrophobicity was greater in CXCR3-positive naive cells than in CXCR3-negative naive cells. For naive cells, CXCR3-negative and CXCR3-positive subsets had similar TRBV-TRBJ usage; for memory cells, usage differed. Both naive subsets showed comparably high diversity, and memory CD8+ cells showed much lower diversity.

By frequency, this clonotype registers medium-sized. Its target is not known. The source of this sequence is a human donor in good health. Some clones in this sample may be carry-over from other donors' samples. V and J are TRBV29-1 and TRBJ2-3; absent DNA, TCRdb's TRBD2 call cannot be checked. The material sequenced was naive CXCR3+ CD8+ T cells from blood. Subset in this sample: CD45RO-CCR7+CD27+CD95- naive CD8+ T cells expressing CXCR3 (TNR3+). The CDR3 loop reads CSVLMVAEYTDTQYF.